This T cell receptor (beta chain) is drawn from a study of blood T cell repertoires in COVID-19. Those who participated ranged in age from about 18 to 89 years and resided in roughly 26 US areas. Each participant's cohort was designated according to participant-reported clinical history. Some clones are missing from TCRdb's copy, which holds only in-frame ones; the method was immunoSEQ multiplex PCR. Altogether some 320,000 clones are present, around nine tenths being singletons, with the ten largest covering around 2.5%. Germline V gene sequence: CDR1 SGHRS, CDR2 YFSETQ. The CDR3 runs to 14 residues. Trimming removed 1 base at V and 6 bases at J, with 12 bases between.

Material for sequencing was PBMCs or T cells enriched from blood (not recorded which). This TCR derives from a man aged 55 to 70 who had recovered from COVID-19. The chain uses TRBV5-1 and TRBJ2-3; weak D call: TRBD2 (6 bases). DNA of the CDR3: TGCGCCAGCAGCTTGTACAGTGGGGGGGATACGCAGTATTTT. Its translation: CASSLYSGGDTQYF.